This T cell receptor beta chain was retrieved from a study of CD8 T cells in ankylosing spondylitis. Points from the study as a whole: Researchers reportedly found disease-linked clones significantly enriched in matched ankylosing spondylitis synovial fluid. Certain motif variants had earlier appeared in reactive arthritis synovial fluid and blood. Eight highly homologous variants made up a TCR beta motif, and this motif appeared characteristic of ankylosing spondylitis blood.

This clonotype was counted at least ten times. Its antigen is currently unknown. Researchers built TCR beta libraries using quantitative 5'-RACE with molecular barcodes. TCRdb used MiXCR to reprocess the 5' RACE reads, holding one entry per CDR3 protein. The data contain some 450,000 distinct CDR3 sequences, 17% of them singletons. The CDR3 contains 15 residues. Trimming removed 8 bases from V and 0 bases from J, with 11 bases in between. In germline, CDR1 is MGHDK, CDR2 SYGVNS. The clonotype comes from a male donor with ankylosing spondylitis. V usage is TRBV25-1 and J usage is TRBJ2-6; D gene uncertain. The sequencing input was blood, either unsorted or a sorted T cell fraction (not recorded which). The CDR3 bases are TGTGCCAGCTTTGGTCCCAGCTCTGGGGCCAACGTCCTGACTTTC. This codes for CASFGPSSGANVLTF.